The source of this TCR beta chain is a study of blood T cell repertoires in COVID-19. In its sample, this clone was seen once. In the original processing: Amplifying reference gene primers gave estimates of nucleated cell counts. This table comes from immunoSEQ multiplex PCR, and its TCRdb copy is limited to in-frame clones, with some not included. D and trimming come from the DNA, and the V and J calls and clone size come from that table. The profile shows 120,000 or so clones, about 80% of them singletons. The receptor was derived from a man in his 70s with acute or convalescent COVID-19. Sequenced material: peripheral blood.

The CDR3, as DNA: TGTGCCAGCAGGGGACAGGGTAGGTCTGGGGCCAACGTCCTGACTTTC. This sequence encodes CASRGQGRSGANVLTF. The chain recombines TRBV2 with TRBJ2-6; 9 nucleotides agree with TRBD1. CDR3 length: 16 amino acids. The germline CDR1 and CDR2 sequences are SNHLY and FYNNEI. Trimming at V came to 6 bases and at J to 1 base, leaving 4 bases not matched to a gene.